Presented here are 15 T cell receptor beta chains from one specimen sequenced in a study of blood T cell repertoires in COVID-19. Clones were sequenced by immunoSEQ multiplex PCR, and TCRdb holds only the in-frame ones, with some missing. The data hold approximately 400,000 clones, with 88% observed a single time. Sequenced material: peripheral blood. All receptors come from a woman between 45 and 65 years old with COVID-19, enrolled during active disease.

The rearrangement links TRBV5-1 to TRBJ2-3; maybe TRBD2 (6 bases). Germline assignment: CDR1 SGHRS and CDR2 YFSETQ. The CDR3 is 14 amino acids. V dropped 4 bases and J dropped 1 base, with 10 bases sitting between them. The CDR3 loop is CASSMRLGTDTQYF. The DNA for the CDR3 is TGCGCCAGCAGCATGAGACTAGGCACAGATACGCAGTATTTT.

The CDR3 DNA is TGTGCCAGCCGCCCCCCTAGCGGGGCCCCGGATACGCAGTATTTT. This sequence encodes CASRPPSGAPDTQYF. The chain recombines TRBV6-6 with TRBJ2-3; 9 nucleotides align to TRBD2. CDR1 and CDR2 (germline): MNHNY, SVGAGI (reference sequence). V lost 8 bases and J lost 6; bases outside the gene matches: 12. The CDR3 contains 15 residues.

The chain uses TRBV6-4 and TRBJ1-1; D not certain. CDR1 MRHNA and CDR2 SNTAGT come from the germline V gene. V was trimmed by 11 bases and J by 3 bases, leaving 19 bases between them. CDR3 length: 14 amino acids. CDR3 DNA: TGTGCCTTTGCATCGCGGCAGATTGACACTGAAGCTTTCTTT. Residues: CAFASRQIDTEAFF.

This clone appeared once. The chain uses TRBV29-1 and TRBJ1-1; 7 bases map to TRBD1. J gave up 0 bases and V 6 bases, and 4 bases lay outside the gene matches. The CDR3 runs to 13 residues. CDR1 SQVTM and CDR2 ANQGSEA come from the germline V gene. Written as DNA, the CDR3 is TGCAGCGTCGGACAGGCGATGAACACTGAAGCTTTCTTT. Its translation is CSVGQAMNTEAFF.

V usage is TRBV6-1 and J usage is TRBJ2-3, with D uncertain. This CDR3 is 15 amino acids long. The V gene lost 0 bases and the J gene lost 0 bases, with 7 bases spanning the gap. Germline CDR1 and CDR2: MNHNS and SASEGT. The CDR3 coding sequence is TGTGCCAGCAGTGAAGCCTCTTTTAGCACAGATACGCAGTATTTT. Translated, it gives CASSEASFSTDTQYF.

The J gene is TRBJ2-2, the V gene TRBV7-3, with D possibly being TRBD1 (6 bases). Germline-derived CDR1 and CDR2 are SGHTA and FQGTGA. The V end was cut by 5 bases, the J end by 5 bases, with 12 bases between. This CDR3 region has 14 residues. The CDR3 DNA is TGTGCCAGCAGCCGGGACGGACAGACCGGGGAGCTGTTTTTT. Its translation is CASSRDGQTGELFF.

The chain couples TRBV6-5 to TRBJ2-7; the match to TRBD1 covers 10 bases. This CDR3 has 13 amino acids. V shed 6 bases, J shed 2 bases, and the junction held 1 base outside the gene matches. CDR1 and CDR2 (germline): MNHEY, SVGAGI. CDR3 DNA sequence: TGTGCCAGCAGGGGACAGGGGACCTACGAGCAGTACTTC. The encoded protein is CASRGQGTYEQYF.

This clone was seen a few times. The chain has TRBV19 and TRBJ1-6; D possibly corresponds to TRBD1 (6 bases). Germline CDR1 LNHDA, CDR2 SQIVND (reference sequence). This CDR3 spans 14 amino acids. Trimming pared 3 bases from V and 5 bases from J, leaving 8 bases between. The CDR3 sequence is CASSIRTDNSPLHF. The CDR3 nucleotides read TGTGCCAGTAGTATTCGGACAGATAATTCACCCCTCCACTTT.

The rearrangement joins TRBV7-2 to TRBJ1-5; D gene uncertain. The germline V and J ends were trimmed by 8 bases and 2 bases, with 10 bases remaining between them. The CDR3 is 13 amino acids. Germline values: CDR1 SGHTA, CDR2 FQGNSA. CDR3 sequence: CASRGLGNQPQHF. DNA of the CDR3: TGTGCCAGCCGAGGTTTGGGCAATCAGCCCCAGCATTTT.

The DNA of the CDR3 is TGTGCCAGCAGCCAAGAAGTCGGCAGGCAAAATGAAAAACTGTTTTTT. Protein sequence: CASSQEVGRQNEKLFF. This sequence joins TRBV4-2 and TRBJ1-4; D uncertain. The V end lost 0 bases, the J end lost 5 bases, and 13 bases lay between the germline ends. The germline CDR1 and CDR2 sequences are LGHNA and YNFKEQ. The CDR3 runs to 16 residues.

The rearrangement uses TRBV21-1 and TRBJ1-3. TRBV21-1 is assigned pseudogene status. The CDR3 is 16 residues long. The CDR3 DNA reads as TGTGCCAGCAGCAATGGCAGGGACTTCTCTGGAAACACCATATATTTT. It yields the protein CASSNGRDFSGNTIYF.

The CDR3 loop reads CASSPPGGRNGYTF. For the CDR3, the DNA is TGTGCCAGCAGTCCACCGGGGGGACGAAATGGCTACACCTTC. The genes are TRBV28 and TRBJ1-2; possible D gene TRBD1, 5 bases. Germline values: CDR1 MDHEN, CDR2 SYDVKM. Trimming pared 5 bases from V and 6 bases from J, leaving 16 bases between. The CDR3 length is 14 residues.

This clone was picked up a small number of times. This sequence joins TRBV6-5 and TRBJ1-1; 7 bases align to TRBD1. This CDR3 is 15 amino acids long. The V and J ends lost 4 bases and 4 bases, in that order; junction bases with no gene match: 9. Germline V CDR1 and CDR2: MNHEY, SVGAGI. Written as DNA, the CDR3 is TGTGCCAGCAGTTCGGAGGACAGGTTGAGCACTGAAGCTTTCTTT. It specifies CASSSEDRLSTEAFF.

The chain links TRBV28 to TRBJ1-4; TRBD1 might be the D (5 bases). With 7 bases removed from V and 0 bases from J, the gap between germline ends came to 12 bases. The CDR3 length is 15 residues. Per germline, CDR1 MDHEN and CDR2 SYDVKM. The CDR3 DNA reads as TGTGCCAGCATTACTGGGGGGACAACTAATGAAAAACTGTTTTTT. This encodes CASITGGTTNEKLFF.

The genes are TRBV5-1 and TRBJ1-6; D possibly corresponds to TRBD1 (5 bases). V was pared by 4 bases and J by 3 bases, with 14 bases between. The CDR3 has 16 residues. Germline V lookup: CDR1 SGHRS, CDR2 YFSETQ. CDR3 coding DNA: TGCGCCAGCAGCCGGGACTCGACTTACTATAATTCACCCCTCCACTTT. Its protein is CASSRDSTYYNSPLHF.